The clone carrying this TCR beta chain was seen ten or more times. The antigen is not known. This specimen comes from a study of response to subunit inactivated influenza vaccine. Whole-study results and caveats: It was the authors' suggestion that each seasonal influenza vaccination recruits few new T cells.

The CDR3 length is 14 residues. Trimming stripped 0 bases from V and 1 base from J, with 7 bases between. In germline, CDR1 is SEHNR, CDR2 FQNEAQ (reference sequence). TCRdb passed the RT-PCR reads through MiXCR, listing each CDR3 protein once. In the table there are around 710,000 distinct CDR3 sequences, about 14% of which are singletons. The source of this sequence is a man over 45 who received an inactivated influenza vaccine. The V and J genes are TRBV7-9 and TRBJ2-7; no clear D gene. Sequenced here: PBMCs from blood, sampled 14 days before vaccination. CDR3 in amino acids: CASSLAGLSYEQYF. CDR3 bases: TGTGCCAGCAGCTTAGCAGGGCTTTCCTACGAGCAGTACTTC. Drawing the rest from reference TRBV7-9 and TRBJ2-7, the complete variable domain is DTGVSQNPRHKITKRGQNVTFRCDPISEHNRLYWYRQTLGQGPEFLTYFQNEAQLEKSRLLSDRFSAERPKGSFSTLEIQRTEQGDSAMYLCASSLAGLSYEQYFGPGTRLTVT.